This entry describes one T cell receptor beta chain. Libraries were prepared by immunoSEQ multiplex PCR; TCRdb keeps only in-frame clonotypes and omits some of them. The table lists 55,000 to 70,000 clones, about 90% of them singletons. The data belong to a study of T cell changes during pregnancy in multiple sclerosis. The trim removed 3 bases at V and 1 base at J, leaving 4 bases unmatched. The CDR3 is made up of 15 amino acids. CDR1 and CDR2 from the germline V gene are KGHSH and LQKENI. V gene TRBV18 combines with J gene TRBJ1-1, with 8 bases matching TRBD1. The source was peripheral blood, collected in the second trimester of pregnancy. This clonotype was sampled from a female donor in good health, enrolled as a control in a pregnancy study. CDR3 loop: CASSPPGQGNTEAFF. Here the CDR3 DNA reads TGTGCCAGCTCACCTCCAGGACAGGGGAACACTGAAGCTTTCTTT.